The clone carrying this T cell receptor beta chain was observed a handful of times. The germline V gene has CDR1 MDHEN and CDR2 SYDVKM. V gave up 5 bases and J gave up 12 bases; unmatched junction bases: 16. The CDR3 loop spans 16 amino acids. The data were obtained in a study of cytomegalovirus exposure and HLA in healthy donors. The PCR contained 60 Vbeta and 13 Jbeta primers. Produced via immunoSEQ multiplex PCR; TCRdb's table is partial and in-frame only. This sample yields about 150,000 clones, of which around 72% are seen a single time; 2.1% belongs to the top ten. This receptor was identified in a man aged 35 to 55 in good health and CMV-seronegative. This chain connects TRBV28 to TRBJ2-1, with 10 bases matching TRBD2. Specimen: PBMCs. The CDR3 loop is CASSPTSSWLAGVQFF. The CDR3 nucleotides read TGTGCCAGCAGTCCTACCTCCTCGTGGCTAGCGGGGGTGCAGTTCTTC.